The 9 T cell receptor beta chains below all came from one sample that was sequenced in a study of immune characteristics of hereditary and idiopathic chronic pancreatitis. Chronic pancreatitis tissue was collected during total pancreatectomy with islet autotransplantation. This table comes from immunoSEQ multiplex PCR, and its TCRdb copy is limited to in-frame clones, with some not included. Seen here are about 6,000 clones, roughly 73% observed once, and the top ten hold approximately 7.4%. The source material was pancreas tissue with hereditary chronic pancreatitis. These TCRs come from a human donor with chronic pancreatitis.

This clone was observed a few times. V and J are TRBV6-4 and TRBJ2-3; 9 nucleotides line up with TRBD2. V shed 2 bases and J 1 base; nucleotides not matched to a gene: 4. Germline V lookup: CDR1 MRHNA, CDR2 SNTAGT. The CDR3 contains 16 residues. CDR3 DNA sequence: TGTGCCAGCAGTGACGAAGCGGGGGGAGGCACAGATACGCAGTATTTT. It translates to CASSDEAGGGTDTQYF.

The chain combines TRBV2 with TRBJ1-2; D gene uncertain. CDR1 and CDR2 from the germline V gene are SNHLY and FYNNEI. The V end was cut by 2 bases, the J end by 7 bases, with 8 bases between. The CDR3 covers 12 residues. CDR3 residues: CASSEFLGGYTF. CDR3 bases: TGTGCCAGCAGTGAATTCCTCGGTGGCTACACCTTC.

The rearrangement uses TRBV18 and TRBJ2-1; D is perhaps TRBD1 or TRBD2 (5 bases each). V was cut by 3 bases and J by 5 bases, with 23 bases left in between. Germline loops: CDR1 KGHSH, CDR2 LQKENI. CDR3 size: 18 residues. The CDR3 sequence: CASSPPNGYGAVDNEQFF. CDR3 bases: TGTGCCAGCTCACCCCCGAACGGTTACGGGGCAGTGGACAATGAGCAGTTCTTC.

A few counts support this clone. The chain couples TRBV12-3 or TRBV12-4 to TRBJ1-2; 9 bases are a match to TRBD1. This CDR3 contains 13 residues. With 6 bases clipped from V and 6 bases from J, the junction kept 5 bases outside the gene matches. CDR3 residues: CASRPTGGNGYTF. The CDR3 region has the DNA TGTGCCAGCAGACCGACAGGGGGGAATGGCTACACCTTC.

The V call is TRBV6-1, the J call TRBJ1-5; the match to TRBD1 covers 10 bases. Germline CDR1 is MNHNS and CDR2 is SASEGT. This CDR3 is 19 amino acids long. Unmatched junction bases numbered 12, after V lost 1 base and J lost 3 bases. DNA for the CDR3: TGTGCCAGCAGTGAAGAACGACAGGGGGCTATTGGTAACAATCAGCCCCAGCATTTT. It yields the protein CASSEERQGAIGNNQPQHF.

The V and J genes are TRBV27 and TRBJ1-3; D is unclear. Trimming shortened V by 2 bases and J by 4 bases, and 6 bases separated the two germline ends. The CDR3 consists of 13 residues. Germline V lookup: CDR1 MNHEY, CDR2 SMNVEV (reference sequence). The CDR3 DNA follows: TGTGCCAGCAGTTTAGACGGGGGAAACACCATATATTTT. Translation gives CASSLDGGNTIYF.

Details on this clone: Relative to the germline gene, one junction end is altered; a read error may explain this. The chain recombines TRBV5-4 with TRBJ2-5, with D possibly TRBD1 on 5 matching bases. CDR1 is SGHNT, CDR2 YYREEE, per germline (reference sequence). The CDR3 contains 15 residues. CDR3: CASSLVAGNQETQYF. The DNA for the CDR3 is TGTGCCAGCAGCTTGGTGGCAGGGAACCAGGAGACCCAGTACTTC.

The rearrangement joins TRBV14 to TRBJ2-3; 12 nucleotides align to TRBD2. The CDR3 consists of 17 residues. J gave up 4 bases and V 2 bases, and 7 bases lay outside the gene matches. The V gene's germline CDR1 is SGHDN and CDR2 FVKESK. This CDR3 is CASSQIRTSGVSDTQYF. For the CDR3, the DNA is TGTGCCAGCAGCCAAATTCGGACTAGCGGGGTCTCAGATACGCAGTATTTT. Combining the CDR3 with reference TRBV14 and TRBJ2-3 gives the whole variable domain EAGVTQFPSHSVIEKGQTVTLRCDPISGHDNLYWYRRVMGKEIKFLLHFVKESKQDESGMPNNRFLAERTGGTYSTLKVQPAELEDSGVYFCASSQIRTSGVSDTQYFGPGTRLTVL.

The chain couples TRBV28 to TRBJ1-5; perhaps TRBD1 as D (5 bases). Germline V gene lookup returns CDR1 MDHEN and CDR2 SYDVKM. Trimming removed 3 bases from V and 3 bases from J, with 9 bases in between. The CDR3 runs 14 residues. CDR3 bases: TGTGCCAGCAGTTTCCGGGACCCCAATCAGCCCCAGCATTTT. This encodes CASSFRDPNQPQHF.